The entry below describes one TCR beta chain. This record belongs to a study of blood T cell repertoires in COVID-19. Study context: From T cells, B-cell-depleted T cells, or PBMCs came the material, which was cDNA or gDNA.

The CDR3 is 14 amino acids. The germline V gene encodes CDR1 MNHEY and CDR2 SVGAGI. V was pared by 6 bases and J by 4 bases, with 12 bases between. Repertoires were generated with immunoSEQ multiplex PCR, while TCRdb's copy carries only in-frame clones and drops some. The profile shows roughly 300,000 clones, more than 75% of them singletons. Cohorts were based on clinical histories the participants reported. The J gene is TRBJ2-2, the V gene TRBV6-5; D may be TRBD1 (5 bases). The TCR comes from a woman between 25 and 40 years old who had recovered from COVID-19. Sequenced sample: PBMCs or T cells enriched from blood (not recorded which). CDR3 sequence (DNA): TGTGCCAGCAGCGACAGCCGATTCACCGGGGAGCTGTTTTTT. This codes for CASSDSRFTGELFF.